This TCR beta chain derives from a study of cytomegalovirus exposure and HLA in healthy donors. Study summary: About 85 million unique TCR sequences came from HLA-typed donors in an early release. The Caucasian-associated ancestry cluster held more than 80% of 350 to 450 genotyped donors. The study's findings and limits: Rarity marked most TCR sequences, yet some public TCRs occurred in many donors.

Remarks on this clone: No antigen is known for it.

The PCR had 60 Vbeta and 13 Jbeta primers. TCRdb's table, derived via immunoSEQ multiplex PCR, lists solely in-frame clones and lacks some. The sample carries 100,000 or so clones, approximately 69% recorded once. Between the trimmed V and J ends, which lost 5 bases and 0 bases, there was a span of 10 bases. In germline, CDR1 is SEHNR, CDR2 FQNEAQ (reference sequence). The CDR3 is 15 residues long. Specimen: PBMCs. This chain joins TRBV7-9 and TRBJ1-4; possible D gene TRBD1, 5 bases. The receptor comes from a man under 40 in good health and CMV-seronegative. In DNA, the CDR3 is TGTGCCAGCAGCCTGACAGTTGCAACTAATGAAAAACTGTTTTTT. It yields the protein CASSLTVATNEKLFF.